This T cell receptor beta chain was identified during a study of T cell responses to AZD1222 COVID-19 vaccine (dated by TCRdb to the early 2020s). In terms of the full investigation: Because spike-specific TCR depth and breadth did not differ between the two schedules, AZD1222 recipients who got a second dose at roughly 4 weeks were pooled with those who got a second dose at roughly 12 weeks. TCR sequencing was performed for 230 to 250 trial participants, of whom around 210 were given two doses of AZD1222 and around 25 were given two doses of MenACWY control vaccine. Trial participants were enrolled by age into 18-55, 56-69 and 70-plus year subgroups, with around 150, 28 and 57 TCR-sequenced participants respectively. The study at large found these results: Participants were mostly white British and included more females than males, and it was suggested by the authors that clonal diversity may have been underestimated. In the small 56-69-year group, the increase in depth fell short of significance, most likely because of low power. Because no day 14 peak-response samples were available, the repertoires could be characterized only after the peak T cell response. The vaccine-associated CD4 TCRs covered the entire spike protein, and the dominant responses fell in regions 160-218 and 743-854. Nearly half of unique spike-specific TCRs reportedly recognized epitopes outside regions mutated in the B.1.351 and B.1.1.7 variants. Conclusions about previously exposed vaccinees are limited because only five to seven AZD1222 recipients were SARS-CoV-2 seropositive at baseline. Spike-specific TCR breadth and depth rose significantly after two AZD1222 doses compared with day 0 and with MenACWY recipients.

The CDR3 regions of human TCRbeta chains were analyzed by immunosequencing. Concerning the study's data processing: TCRs in the repertoires were matched against a reference library of SARS-CoV-2-specific TCRs that had been generated with the MIRA antigen-specificity platform. Breadth was defined as the fraction of unique TCRs that were SARS-CoV-2-associated. Depth was defined as the fraction of total T cells that were SARS-CoV-2-associated. Each spike-specific TCR was assigned to its reactive spike region and to a CD4 or CD8 class using the MIRA data. Log10-transformed breadth and depth values were compared by one-way ANOVA with Sidak's multiple comparisons tests. TCRdb provides this immuneACCESS table in a form limited to in-frame rearrangements. Some clones are lacking; in checked studies, under half of them reflect an unresolved V gene, and why the rest are absent is not known. That table gives V, J and clone size, and the DNA gave D and trimming. In this sample the table shows roughly 160,000 clones, more than 90% of which occur a single time. 1.5% to 2% of the sample goes to the ten largest clones.

Interpreted using the paper, the time point label stands for: baseline before first vaccination. Vaccinee samples were obtained from the UK trials COV001 and COV002, which included a single-blind randomized controlled phase 2/3 trial of AZD1222 (ChAdOx1 nCoV-19) in healthy adults. For TCRbeta chain sequencing, PBMC samples from trial participants were taken at day 0 and at day 28 after the second dose. In regard to this clone: The specificity of this receptor is unknown. Base qualities were left out, and no much larger clone turns up one base away.

Including the terminal cysteine and phenylalanine, the CDR3 comprises 17 residues. Of the read, only the CDR3 DNA is kept; its 51 bases are in frame from base 1. V lost 0 bases and J lost 6 bases, and the count of bases not matched to a germline gene is 10. From a lookup of the germline V gene (reference sequence), CDR1 and CDR2 are LNHDA and SQIVND. The clonotype was recovered from an adult in good health. The material was peripheral blood, obtained on day 0 of AZD1222 vaccination. The V gene is TRBV19 and the J gene is TRBJ1-2, and 10 bases in between align with TRBD1. The nucleotide sequence is given as TGTGCCAGTAGTATAGATACCCTTCGGGACAGGGGCCATGGCTACACCTTC. Its protein product is CASSIDTLRDRGHGYTF.